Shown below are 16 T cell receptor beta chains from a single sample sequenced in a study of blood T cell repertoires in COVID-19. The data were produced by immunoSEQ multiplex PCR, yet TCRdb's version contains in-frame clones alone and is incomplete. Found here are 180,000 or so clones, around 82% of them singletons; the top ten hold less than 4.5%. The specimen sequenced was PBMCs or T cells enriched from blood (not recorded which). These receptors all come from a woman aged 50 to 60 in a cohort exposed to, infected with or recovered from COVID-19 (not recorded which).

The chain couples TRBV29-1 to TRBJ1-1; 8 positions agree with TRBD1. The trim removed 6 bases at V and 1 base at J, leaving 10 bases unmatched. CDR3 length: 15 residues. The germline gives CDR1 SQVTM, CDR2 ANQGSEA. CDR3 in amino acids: CSVDVSGTGNTEAFF. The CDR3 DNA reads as TGCAGCGTCGATGTATCCGGGACAGGGAACACTGAAGCTTTCTTT. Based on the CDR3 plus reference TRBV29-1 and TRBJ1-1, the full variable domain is SAVISQKPSRDICQRGTSLTIQCQVDSQVTMMFWYRQQPGQSLTLIATANQGSEATYESGFVIDKFPISRPNLTFSTLTVSNMSPEDSSIYLCSVDVSGTGNTEAFFGQGTRLTVV.

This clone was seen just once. CDR3 in DNA: TGCAGCGCCCGGACGGGGACTAGCGGCGCGAACACCGGGGAGCTGTTTTTT. This codes for CSARTGTSGANTGELFF. The rearrangement links TRBV29-1 to TRBJ2-2; TRBD2 agrees at 11 bases. Germline CDR1 is SQVTM and CDR2 is ANQGSEA. J lost 0 bases, V lost 7 bases, and 10 bases had no gene match. The CDR3 runs 17 residues.

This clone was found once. The CDR3 loop is CASSLAPGEGYEQYF. CDR3 nucleotides: TGTGCCAGCAGCTTAGCCCCCGGCGAGGGCTACGAGCAGTACTTC. The V and J genes are TRBV7-8 and TRBJ2-7; maybe TRBD2 (5 bases). Trimming removed 0 bases from V and 3 bases from J, with 12 bases in between. The CDR3 contains 15 residues. Germline V gives CDR1 SGHVS, CDR2 FQNEAQ.

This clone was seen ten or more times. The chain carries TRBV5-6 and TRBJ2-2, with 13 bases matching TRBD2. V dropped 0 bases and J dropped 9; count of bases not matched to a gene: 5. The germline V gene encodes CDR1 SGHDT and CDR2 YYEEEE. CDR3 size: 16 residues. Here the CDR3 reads CASSLGGTSGKRELFF. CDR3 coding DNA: TGTGCCAGCAGCTTGGGAGGGACTAGCGGGAAGAGGGAGCTGTTTTTT.

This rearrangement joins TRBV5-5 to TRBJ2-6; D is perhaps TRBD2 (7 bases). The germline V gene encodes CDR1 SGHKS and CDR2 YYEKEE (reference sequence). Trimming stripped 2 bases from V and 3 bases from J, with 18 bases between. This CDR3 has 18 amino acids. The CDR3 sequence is CASSFIGGRIYGANVLTF. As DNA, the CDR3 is TGTGCCAGCAGCTTTATCGGGGGGCGGATTTATGGGGCCAACGTCCTGACTTTC.

The CDR3 is CASSPTDSYEQYF. The CDR3 nucleotides read TGCGCCAGCAGCCCGACAGACTCCTACGAGCAGTACTTC. This rearrangement joins TRBV5-1 to TRBJ2-7; D perhaps matches TRBD1 (5 bases). Germline assignment: CDR1 SGHRS and CDR2 YFSETQ. Trimming stripped 4 bases from V and 0 bases from J, with 8 bases between. The CDR3 has 13 residues.

CDR3 DNA sequence: TGTGCCATCAGTGAGCATCCCAACACCGGGGAGCTGTTTTTT. Translating gives CAISEHPNTGELFF. This chain uses TRBV10-3 with TRBJ2-2; D is unresolved. The CDR3 spans 14 residues. Germline V CDR1 and CDR2: ENHRY, SYGVKD. V gave up 2 bases and J gave up 2 bases, with 6 bases separating them.

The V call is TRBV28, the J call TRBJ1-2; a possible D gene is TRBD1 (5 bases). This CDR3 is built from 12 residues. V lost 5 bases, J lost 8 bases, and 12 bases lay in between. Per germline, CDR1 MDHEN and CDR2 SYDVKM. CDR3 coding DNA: TGTGCCAGCAGTCTCAGGGATAAGGGCTACACCTTC. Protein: CASSLRDKGYTF.

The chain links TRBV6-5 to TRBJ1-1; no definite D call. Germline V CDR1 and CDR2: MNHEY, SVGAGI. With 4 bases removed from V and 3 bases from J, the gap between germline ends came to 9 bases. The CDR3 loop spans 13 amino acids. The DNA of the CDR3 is TGTGCCAGCAGTTTCGGACTGGACACTGAAGCTTTCTTT. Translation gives CASSFGLDTEAFF.

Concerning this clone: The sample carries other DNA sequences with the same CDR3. The CDR3 protein is CASSVGQGNTEAFF. The CDR3 bases are TGTGCCAGCAGCGTAGGACAGGGGAACACTGAAGCTTTCTTT. J is TRBJ1-1 and V is TRBV9; 7 bases are a match to TRBD1. In germline, CDR1 is SGDLS, CDR2 YYNGEE. The V gene end was trimmed by 0 bases and the J gene end by 1 base; junction bases not matched to a gene: 0. The CDR3 length is 14 residues.

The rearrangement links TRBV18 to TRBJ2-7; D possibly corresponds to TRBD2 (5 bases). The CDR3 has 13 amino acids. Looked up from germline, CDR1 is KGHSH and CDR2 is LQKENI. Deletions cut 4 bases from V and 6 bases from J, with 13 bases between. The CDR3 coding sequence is TGTGCCAGCTCACAAGGGCCCGAGGGCGAGCAGTACTTC. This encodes CASSQGPEGEQYF.

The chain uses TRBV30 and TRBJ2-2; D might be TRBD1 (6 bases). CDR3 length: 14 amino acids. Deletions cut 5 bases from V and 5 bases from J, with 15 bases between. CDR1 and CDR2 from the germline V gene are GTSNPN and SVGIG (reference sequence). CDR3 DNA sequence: TGTGCCTGGGCGTTGTGGGGGCAGACCGGGGAGCTGTTTTTT. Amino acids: CAWALWGQTGELFF.

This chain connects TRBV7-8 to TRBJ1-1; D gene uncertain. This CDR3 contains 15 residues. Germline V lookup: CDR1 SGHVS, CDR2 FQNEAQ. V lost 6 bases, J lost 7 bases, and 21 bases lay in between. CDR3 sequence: CASREWEVVNGEAFF. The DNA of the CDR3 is TGTGCCAGCAGGGAATGGGAGGTCGTCAACGGTGAAGCTTTCTTT.

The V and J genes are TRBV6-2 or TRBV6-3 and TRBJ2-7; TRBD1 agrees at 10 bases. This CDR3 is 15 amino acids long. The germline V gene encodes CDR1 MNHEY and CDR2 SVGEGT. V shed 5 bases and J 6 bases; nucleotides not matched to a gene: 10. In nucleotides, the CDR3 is TGTGCCAGCAGTCCCCGGTGGGACAGGGGTGGCGAGCAGTACTTC. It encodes CASSPRWDRGGEQYF.

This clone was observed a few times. The chain's CDR3 is CASSPGRGSSTDTQYF. As DNA, the CDR3 is TGTGCCAGCTCACCGGGGCGGGGGTCGAGCACAGATACGCAGTATTTT. The chain is built from TRBV11-1 and TRBJ2-3; TRBD2 agrees at 7 bases. The CDR3 runs 16 residues. Germline lookup yields CDR1 SGHAT and CDR2 FQDESV (reference sequence). The V segment lost 8 bases and the J segment 0 bases; nucleotides outside the gene matches: 11.

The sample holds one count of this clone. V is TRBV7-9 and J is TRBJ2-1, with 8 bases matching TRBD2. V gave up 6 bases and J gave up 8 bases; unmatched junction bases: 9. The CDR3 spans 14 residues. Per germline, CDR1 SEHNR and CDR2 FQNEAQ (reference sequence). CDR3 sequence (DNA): TGTGCCAGCAGAGGTCTGGCGGGAGGCCATGAGCAGTTCTTC. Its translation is CASRGLAGGHEQFF. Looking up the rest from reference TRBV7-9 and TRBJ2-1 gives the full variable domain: DTGVSQNPRHKITKRGQNVTFRCDPISEHNRLYWYRQTLGQGPEFLTYFQNEAQLEKSRLLSDRFSAERPKGSFSTLEIQRTEQGDSAMYLCASRGLAGGHEQFFGPGTRLTVL.